A single sample gave rise to the 21 T cell receptor beta chains below, sequenced in a study of PD-L1 blockade in urothelial cancer. Time point here: pretreatment peripheral blood. Using immunoSEQ multiplex PCR, the repertoire was profiled, and TCRdb retains in-frame clones only, with some absent. The sample records approximately 94,000 clones, about nine tenths being singletons. Specimen: PBMCs, collected around atezolizumab (anti-PD-L1) treatment. All receptors come from a man aged 55-75 years with urothelial cancer.

The chain combines TRBV5-1 with TRBJ2-7, with D possibly being TRBD1 (5 bases). Trimming left V 0 bases short and J 3 bases short, with 13 bases between. This CDR3 contains 15 residues. Germline V gene sequence: CDR1 SGHRS, CDR2 YFSETQ. The chain's CDR3 is CASSLAQGSLYEQYF. For the CDR3, the DNA is TGCGCCAGCAGCTTGGCGCAGGGCAGTCTCTACGAGCAGTACTTC.

This sequence joins TRBV28 and TRBJ1-1, with D unclear. The CDR3 loop spans 14 amino acids. Germline lookup yields CDR1 MDHEN and CDR2 SYDVKM. Trimming removed 6 bases from V and 0 bases from J, with 11 bases in between. CDR3 in DNA: TGTGCCAGCAGCGACGCGACACTGAACACTGAAGCTTTCTTT. Translated, it gives CASSDATLNTEAFF.

CDR3: CASSLTGDRETQYF. The DNA for the CDR3 is TGCGCCAGCAGCTTGACAGGGGATCGGGAGACCCAGTACTTC. V gene TRBV5-1 combines with J gene TRBJ2-5; 7 bases line up with TRBD1. The trim removed 1 base at V and 5 bases at J, leaving 5 bases unmatched. The CDR3 has 14 amino acids. Germline loops: CDR1 SGHRS, CDR2 YFSETQ.

The V call is TRBV7-2, the J call TRBJ2-5, with 8 bases matching TRBD2. The J segment lost 5 bases and the V segment lost 5 bases, leaving 7 bases of the junction unmatched. Germline V gene lookup returns CDR1 SGHTA and CDR2 FQGNSA. The CDR3 covers 14 residues. The CDR3 DNA follows: TGTGCCAGCAGCCGTGGACTAGCTTCGGAGACCCAGTACTTC. Protein sequence: CASSRGLASETQYF.

This chain links TRBV20-1 with TRBJ1-2; D is unclear. Trimming removed 4 bases at V and 7 bases at J, with 10 bases between. There are 11 residues in the CDR3. Germline lookup yields CDR1 DFQATT and CDR2 SNEGSKA (reference sequence). CDR3 amino acids: CSATTRSGYTF. CDR3 in DNA: TGCAGTGCTACGACACGATCTGGCTACACCTTC.

The CDR3 region is CASSLVGAGYGYTF. As DNA, the CDR3 is TGTGCCAGCAGTTTGGTGGGGGCGGGCTATGGCTACACCTTC. The gene calls are TRBV27 and TRBJ1-2; D possibly corresponds to TRBD1 (6 bases). V lost 3 bases and J lost 4, with 12 bases in between. This CDR3 has 14 residues. Germline V gives CDR1 MNHEY, CDR2 SMNVEV (reference sequence).

The chain combines TRBV5-1 with TRBJ2-2; 7 bases match TRBD1. Germline assignment: CDR1 SGHRS and CDR2 YFSETQ. J gave up 7 bases and V 0 bases, and 12 bases lay outside the gene matches. This CDR3 is built from 17 residues. In DNA form, the CDR3 reads TGCGCCAGCAGCTTGGCTCCCGGACAGGTTGGCCGCGGGGAGCTGTTTTTT. It encodes CASSLAPGQVGRGELFF.

The gene calls are TRBV9 and TRBJ2-2; 8 nucleotides align to TRBD2. Germline CDR1 and CDR2: SGDLS and YYNGEE. The CDR3 runs 16 residues. The V and J ends lost 4 bases and 7 bases, in that order; junction bases with no gene match: 12. The CDR3 region has the DNA TGTGCCAGCAGCCCCAGCGGGGGCCCGGTGGGCGGGGAGCTGTTTTTT. It yields the protein CASSPSGGPVGGELFF.

This chain uses TRBV2 with TRBJ2-2; no firm D call. With 7 bases removed from V and 7 bases from J, the gap between germline ends came to 16 bases. This CDR3 comprises 14 residues. From germline, CDR1 is SNHLY and CDR2 FYNNEI. CDR3 DNA: TGTGCCAGCAAACCGGGTCGGGTGATCGGGGAGCTGTTTTTT. Protein sequence: CASKPGRVIGELFF.

This chain uses TRBV9 with TRBJ2-5; 7 positions match TRBD2. The germline CDR1 and CDR2 sequences are SGDLS and YYNGEE. V dropped 4 bases and J dropped 5; count of bases not matched to a gene: 14. This CDR3 is 16 amino acids long. The CDR3: CASSTLLAGRIETQYF. The CDR3 DNA follows: TGTGCCAGCAGCACCCTGTTAGCGGGCAGGATCGAGACCCAGTACTTC.

The chain joins TRBV30 to TRBJ1-1; weak D call: TRBD1 (5 bases). The germline V and J ends were trimmed by 8 bases and 5 bases, with 15 bases remaining between them. The CDR3 is 12 residues long. CDR1 GTSNPN and CDR2 SVGIG come from the germline V gene (reference sequence). CDR3 DNA sequence: TGTGCCCAAGGAGCGGGGCGGACTGAAGCTTTCTTT. It is translated as CAQGAGRTEAFF.

The chain links TRBV7-2 to TRBJ2-7; 8 bases map to TRBD1. Germline-derived CDR1 and CDR2 are SGHTA and FQGNSA. The CDR3 runs to 15 residues. The V and J ends lost 5 bases and 2 bases, in that order; junction bases with no gene match: 8. In nucleotides, the CDR3 is TGTGCCAGCAGCCCATCCACGACAGGGGCCTACGAGCAGTACTTC. It translates to CASSPSTTGAYEQYF.

CDR3: CASESGYSYNEQFF. The CDR3 DNA is TGTGCCAGCGAGAGCGGATACTCCTACAATGAGCAGTTCTTC. This sequence joins TRBV6-1 and TRBJ2-1; weak D call: TRBD2 (5 bases). Germline CDR1 is MNHNS and CDR2 is SASEGT. The CDR3 has 14 amino acids. The V end was cut by 8 bases, the J end by 0 bases, with 11 bases between.

The chain uses TRBV5-1 and TRBJ2-2; weak D call: TRBD1 (5 bases). The CDR3 spans 17 residues. V dropped 2 bases and J dropped 0 bases, with 14 bases sitting between them. Germline values: CDR1 SGHRS, CDR2 YFSETQ. The CDR3 nucleotides are TGCGCCAGCAGCTTCTCTCCGACAGAGACGAACACCGGGGAGCTGTTTTTT. It is translated as CASSFSPTETNTGELFF.

The chain joins TRBV7-3 to TRBJ2-3, with D maybe TRBD2 (6 bases). Trimming cost V 2 bases and J 3 bases, with 9 bases left between them. Germline CDR1 is SGHTA and CDR2 is FQGTGA. The length of the CDR3 is 14 residues. The CDR3, as DNA: TGTGCCAGCAGCTTATGGGGGGAGACAGATACGCAGTATTTT. Residues: CASSLWGETDTQYF.

This chain joins TRBV30 and TRBJ1-2, with a weak D call TRBD1 (6 bases). The CDR3 runs to 11 residues. The germline V gene encodes CDR1 GTSNPN and CDR2 SVGIG (reference sequence). V was trimmed by 7 bases and J by 3 bases, leaving 9 bases between them. The CDR3 region has the DNA TGTGCCTACAGGGTGGACTATGGCTACACCTTC. This gives the protein CAYRVDYGYTF.

This clone was picked up one time. The rearrangement links TRBV19 to TRBJ2-3, with unresolved D. Trimming removed 3 bases from V and 0 bases from J, with 10 bases in between. The V gene's germline CDR1 is LNHDA and CDR2 SQIVND (reference sequence). CDR3 length equals 15 residues. The chain's CDR3 is CASSMSAVSTDTQYF. Here the CDR3 DNA reads TGTGCCAGTAGTATGTCTGCGGTTAGCACAGATACGCAGTATTTT.

This sequence joins TRBV9 and TRBJ2-6; TRBD1 matches at 9 bases. J lost 2 bases, V lost 5 bases, and 11 bases had no gene match. CDR1 is SGDLS, CDR2 YYNGEE, per germline. There are 18 residues in the CDR3. This chain's CDR3 is CASRPSGTGPAGANVLTF. CDR3 in DNA: TGTGCCAGCAGACCCTCCGGGACAGGGCCCGCTGGGGCCAACGTCCTGACTTTC.

This sequence joins TRBV7-2 and TRBJ1-6; D call uncertain. This CDR3 contains 16 residues. CDR1 and CDR2 from the germline V gene are SGHTA and FQGNSA. Trimming removed 4 bases from V and 7 bases from J, with 17 bases in between. The CDR3 bases are TGTGCCAGCAGCTCCCAATCCGGGATTAAGAATTCACCCCTCCACTTT. It translates to CASSSQSGIKNSPLHF.

Only a few counts were recorded for this clone. The V gene is TRBV7-2, the J gene TRBJ1-5; D remains ambiguous. The V end lost 1 base, the J end lost 11 bases, and 15 bases lay between the germline ends. Germline assignment: CDR1 SGHTA and CDR2 FQGNSA. This CDR3 spans 14 amino acids. The CDR3 region is CASSLELVGESQHF. Here the CDR3 DNA reads TGTGCCAGCAGCTTAGAGTTAGTCGGGGAGTCCCAGCATTTT.

Only one count was recorded for this clone. The chain joins TRBV28 to TRBJ2-1; 10 bases fit TRBD2. This CDR3 contains 15 residues. Germline lookup yields CDR1 MDHEN and CDR2 SYDVKM. V shed 3 bases, J shed 7 bases, and the junction held 6 bases outside the gene matches. The CDR3 here is CASSFQRGGQNEQFF. The CDR3 DNA reads as TGTGCCAGCAGTTTCCAGCGGGGGGGCCAAAATGAGCAGTTCTTC. The full variable domain, completed using reference TRBV28 and TRBJ2-1, is DVKVTQSSRYLVKRTGEKVFLECVQDMDHENMFWYRQDPGLGLRLIYFSYDVKMKEKGDIPEGYSVSREKKERFSLILESASTNQTSMYLCASSFQRGGQNEQFFGPGTRLTVL.